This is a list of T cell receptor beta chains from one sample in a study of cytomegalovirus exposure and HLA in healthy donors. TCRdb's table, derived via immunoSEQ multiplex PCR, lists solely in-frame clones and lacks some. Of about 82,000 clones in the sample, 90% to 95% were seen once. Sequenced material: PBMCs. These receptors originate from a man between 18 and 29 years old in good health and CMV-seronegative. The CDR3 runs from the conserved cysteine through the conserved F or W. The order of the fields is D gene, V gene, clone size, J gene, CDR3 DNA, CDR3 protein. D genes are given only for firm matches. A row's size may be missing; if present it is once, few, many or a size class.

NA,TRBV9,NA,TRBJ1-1,TGTGCCAGCAGCGCGCCCGGGGGGGCCTCTGTAGGCACTGAAGCTTTCTTT,CASSAPGGASVGTEAFF
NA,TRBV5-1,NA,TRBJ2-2,TGCGCCAGCAGCCCTTACGGACAGATAGCTGTCGGGGAGCTGTTTTTT,CASSPYGQIAVGELFF
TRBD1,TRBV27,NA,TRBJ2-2,TGTGCCAGCATTTCTCTTACTGACAGGGGCACCGGGGAGCTGTTTTTT,CASISLTDRGTGELFF
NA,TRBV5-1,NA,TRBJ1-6,TGCGCCAGCAGCTTGACGGACAGCAACTTAAATTCACCCCTCCACTTT,CASSLTDSNLNSPLHF
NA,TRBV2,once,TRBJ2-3,TGTGCCAGCAGTGCGGGGGGCGCGACCACAGATACGCAGTATTTT,CASSAGGATTDTQYF
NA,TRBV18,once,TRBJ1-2,TGTGCCAGCTCACCGTCGACAGGTGGAGATGGCTACACCTTC,CASSPSTGGDGYTF
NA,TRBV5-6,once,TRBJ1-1,TGTGCCAGCCGGCTTCGGGGGTCTAGCCACACTGAAGCTTTCTTT,CASRLRGSSHTEAFF
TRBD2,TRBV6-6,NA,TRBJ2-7,TGTGCCAGCAGTTCCACGACTAGCGCCTTCTACGAGCAGTACTTC,CASSSTTSAFYEQYF
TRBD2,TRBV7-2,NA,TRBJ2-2,TGTGCCAGCAGCTCCGTAGCGGGGAACACCGGGGAGCTGTTTTTT,CASSSVAGNTGELFF
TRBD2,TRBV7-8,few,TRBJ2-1,TGTGCCAGCAGCCTTAGCGGGAGGGGGGACAATGAGCAGTTCTTC,CASSLSGRGDNEQFF
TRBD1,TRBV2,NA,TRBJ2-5,TGTGCCAGCAGGGAACCGGGACAGGGTATCGAGACCCAGTACTTC,CASREPGQGIETQYF
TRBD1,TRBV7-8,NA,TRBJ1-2,TGTGCCAGCAGCTTATTCATAATACCGGCACAGGGGCCCTATGGCTACACCTTC,CASSLFIIPAQGPYGYTF
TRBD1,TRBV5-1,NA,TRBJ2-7,TGCGCCAGCAGCCCCCGGGACAGGGGGTCCGAGCAGTACTTC,CASSPRDRGSEQYF
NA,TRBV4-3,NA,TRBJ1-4,TGCGCCAGCAGCCAAGATCGGTCCACAACTAATGAAAAACTGTTTTTT,CASSQDRSTTNEKLFF
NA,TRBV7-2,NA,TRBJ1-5,TGTGCCAGCAGCCCCCGGGGCAATCAGCCCCAGCATTTT,CASSPRGNQPQHF
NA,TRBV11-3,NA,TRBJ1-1,TGTGCCAGCAGTAGAACGGATTACAGTGGTACTGAAGCTTTCTTT,CASSRTDYSGTEAFF
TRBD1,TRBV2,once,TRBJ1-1,TGTGCCAGCAGTGAAACAGGGGGCGAGACTGAAGCTTTCTTT,CASSETGGETEAFF
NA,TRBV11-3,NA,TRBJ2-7,TGTGCCAGCAGCCCGCGGGGCCTAGCGCGGGCCTCGTCCTACGAGCAGTACTTC,CASSPRGLARASSYEQYF
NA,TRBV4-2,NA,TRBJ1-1,TGTGCCAGCAGCTTATGGACAGTCCTGAACACTGAAGCTTTCTTT,CASSLWTVLNTEAFF
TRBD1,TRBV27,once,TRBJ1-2,TGTGCCAGCAGCCCGGGACAGGGGTCCCTCACCTATGGCTACACCTTC,CASSPGQGSLTYGYTF
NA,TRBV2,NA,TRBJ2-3,TGTGCCAGCACCCGGAGGGCCGAAACGCAGTATTTT,CASTRRAETQYF
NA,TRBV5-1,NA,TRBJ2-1,TGCGCCAGCAGCTTCCAGGGGTCGGCGTCGTCTGAGCAGTTCTTC,CASSFQGSASSEQFF
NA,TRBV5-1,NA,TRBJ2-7,TGCGCCAGCAGCGTGGGCGGGAAACTTCTCGAGCAGTACTTC,CASSVGGKLLEQYF
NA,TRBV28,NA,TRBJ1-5,TGTGCCAGCAGAACAGGGTGGTCCCGGGGCAATCAGCCCCAGCATTTT,CASRTGWSRGNQPQHF
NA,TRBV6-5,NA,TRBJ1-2,TGTGCCAGCAGTTACTCCGGGATCGGCTACACCTTC,CASSYSGIGYTF
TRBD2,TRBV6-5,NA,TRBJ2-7,TGTGCCAGCTGTTTGGGGTCTAGCGGGAGTCACTGCGAGCAGTACTTC,CASCLGSSGSHCEQYF
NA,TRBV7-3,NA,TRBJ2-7,TGTGCCAGCAGCGGAAGAGTTCTAGGCTACTACGAGCAGTACTTC,CASSGRVLGYYEQYF
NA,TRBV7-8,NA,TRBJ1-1,TGTGCCAGCAGCTTACCGGACAGGAACACTGAAGCTTTCTTT,CASSLPDRNTEAFF
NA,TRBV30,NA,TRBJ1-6,TGTGCCTGGAGAATAAATAATTCACCCCTCCACTTT,CAWRINNSPLHF
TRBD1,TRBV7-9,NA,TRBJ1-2,TGTGCCAGCAGCTTAGGGGACAGGGAACTCTATGGCTACACCTTC,CASSLGDRELYGYTF
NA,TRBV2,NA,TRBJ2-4,TGTGCCAGCAGCACAGGCCAAAACATTCAGTACTTC,CASSTGQNIQYF
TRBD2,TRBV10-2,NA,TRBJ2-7,TGCGCCAGCAGGGCGACTAGCGGCTCCTACGAGCAGTACTTC,CASRATSGSYEQYF
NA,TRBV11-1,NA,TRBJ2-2,TGTGCCAGCAGCGCGAGGGACACATTCGCATCGAACACCGGGGAGCTGTTTTTT,CASSARDTFASNTGELFF
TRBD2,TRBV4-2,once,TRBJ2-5,TGTGCCAGCAGCCCGAGGACTAGCGGGGGCCAAGAGACCCAGTACTTC,CASSPRTSGGQETQYF
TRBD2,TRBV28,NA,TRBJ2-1,TGTGCCAGCACCGGGACTAGCGGGGGAATCTCCTACAATGAGCAGTTCTTC,CASTGTSGGISYNEQFF
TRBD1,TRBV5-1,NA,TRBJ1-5,TGCGCCAGCAGCTTACGGACAGGGCAACAGCCCCAGCATTTT,CASSLRTGQQPQHF
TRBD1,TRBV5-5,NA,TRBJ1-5,TGTGCCAGCAGCTGGACAGGGGGCGATCAGCCCCAGCATTTT,CASSWTGGDQPQHF
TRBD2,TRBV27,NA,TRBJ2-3,TGTGCCAGCACGTTTATAGCGGGGGGAGCCATGGATACGCAGTATTTT,CASTFIAGGAMDTQYF
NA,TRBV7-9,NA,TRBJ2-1,TGTGCCAGCAGCTTGACGAGAGGCACCGACAATGAGCAGTTCTTC,CASSLTRGTDNEQFF
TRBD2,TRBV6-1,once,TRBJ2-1,TGTGCCAGCAGTGCCCGGACTAGCGGGAGGTGGAATGAGCAGTTCTTC,CASSARTSGRWNEQFF
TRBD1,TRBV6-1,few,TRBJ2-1,TGTGCCAGCAGTTTCGACAGGGGTTCCTACAATGAGCAGTTCTTC,CASSFDRGSYNEQFF
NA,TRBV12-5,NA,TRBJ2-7,TGTGCTAGTGGTTTTCCAGGGGGGCACGAGCAGTACTTC,CASGFPGGHEQYF
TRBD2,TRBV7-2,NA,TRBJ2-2,TGTGCCAGCAGCCCCACCCCGTCTAGCGGGAGTCGCACCGGGGAGCTGTTTTTT,CASSPTPSSGSRTGELFF
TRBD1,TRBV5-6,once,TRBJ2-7,TGTGCCAGCAGCTCGAGGGGGCGTGAGCAGTACTTC,CASSSRGREQYF
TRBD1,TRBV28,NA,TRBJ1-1,TGTGCCAGCAGCCGATGGACAGGACCGAACACTGAAGCTTTCTTT,CASSRWTGPNTEAFF
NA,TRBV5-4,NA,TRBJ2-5,TGTGCCACCGGAGCGTGGGAAGAGACCCAGTACTTC,CATGAWEETQYF
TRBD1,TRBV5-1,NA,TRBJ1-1,TGCGCCAGCAGCCTACGCAGTCCGGGACAGGGGAACACTGAAGCTTTCTTT,CASSLRSPGQGNTEAFF
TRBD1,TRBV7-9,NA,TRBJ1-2,TGTGCCAGCAGACCTCGTAACAGGGGGAGCTATGGCTACACCTTC,CASRPRNRGSYGYTF
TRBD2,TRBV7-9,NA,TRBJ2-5,TGTGCCAGCAGCTTCGCCGGGGTAGCGGGGCTGGCCCAGTACTTC,CASSFAGVAGLAQYF
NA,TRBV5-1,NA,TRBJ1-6,TGCGCCAGCAGCTTGGACGGGGTAGATTCACCCCTCCACTTT,CASSLDGVDSPLHF
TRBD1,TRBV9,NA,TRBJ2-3,TGTGCCAGCAGCGCCAGGGGGCGAAGCACAGATACGCAGTATTTT,CASSARGRSTDTQYF
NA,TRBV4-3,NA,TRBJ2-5,TGCGCCAGCAGCCAAGAGTGGGGAGGGGGGGAGACCCAGTACTTC,CASSQEWGGGETQYF
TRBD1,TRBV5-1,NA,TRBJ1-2,TGCGCCAGCGTGCCCGGCGGGACAGGGGGCGCCCCGGGGGGCTACACCTTC,CASVPGGTGGAPGGYTF
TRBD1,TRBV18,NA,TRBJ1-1,TGTGCCAGCTCACCACGTTTAGCCGGGACAGGGGAAGTCTCTGAAGCTTTCTTT,CASSPRLAGTGEVSEAFF
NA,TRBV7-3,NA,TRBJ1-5,TGTGCCAGCAGCTTAACCCCAGGGCAGCCCCAGCATTTT,CASSLTPGQPQHF
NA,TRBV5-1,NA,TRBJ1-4,TGCGCCAGCAGCTTGGATCCGGGTACTAATGAAAAACTGTTTTTT,CASSLDPGTNEKLFF
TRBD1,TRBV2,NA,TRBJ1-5,TGTGCCAGCAGGGGACAGGGGGCAGACAATCAGCCCCAGCATTTT,CASRGQGADNQPQHF
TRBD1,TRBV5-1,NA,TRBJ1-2,TGCGCCAGCAGCCCCTTCGGGACAGGGGATGGCTACACCTTC,CASSPFGTGDGYTF